What follows is one TCR beta chain and its context. Its specificity is not known. This entry belongs to a study of OX40 agonist ivuxolimab in advanced cancers. Study-wide context: At 0.01 to 10 mg/kg, ivuxolimab was administered intravenously to patients every 2 weeks.

With autoimmune disease history or systemic immunosuppression, patients were excluded. On cycle 4 day 1 and cycle 7 day 1, as well as at baseline, blood was sampled. Using immunoSEQ multiplex PCR, the repertoire was profiled, and TCRdb retains in-frame clones only, with some absent. Among around 110,000 clones listed, around 93% were seen once. The CDR3 extends over 17 amino acids. J was trimmed by 0 bases and V by 1 base; bases with no gene match: 6. Germline-derived CDR1 and CDR2 are SGHTS and YDEGEE. Overall study results and limits: Doses of 0.1 to 3.0 mg/kg were accompanied by clonal expansion of CD4+ and CD8+ blood T cells by week 6.

The clonotype comes from an adult with an advanced solid tumor such as melanoma, head and neck, liver or kidney cancer. Sample: CD4+ or CD8+ T cells sorted from blood, taken in a trial of the OX40 agonist ivuxolimab. The rearrangement joins TRBV5-8 to TRBJ2-3; 9 bases are a match to TRBD1. The CDR3 is CASSLYGQGTSTDTQYF. CDR3 DNA: TGTGCCAGCAGCTTGTATGGACAGGGGACTAGCACAGATACGCAGTATTTT.